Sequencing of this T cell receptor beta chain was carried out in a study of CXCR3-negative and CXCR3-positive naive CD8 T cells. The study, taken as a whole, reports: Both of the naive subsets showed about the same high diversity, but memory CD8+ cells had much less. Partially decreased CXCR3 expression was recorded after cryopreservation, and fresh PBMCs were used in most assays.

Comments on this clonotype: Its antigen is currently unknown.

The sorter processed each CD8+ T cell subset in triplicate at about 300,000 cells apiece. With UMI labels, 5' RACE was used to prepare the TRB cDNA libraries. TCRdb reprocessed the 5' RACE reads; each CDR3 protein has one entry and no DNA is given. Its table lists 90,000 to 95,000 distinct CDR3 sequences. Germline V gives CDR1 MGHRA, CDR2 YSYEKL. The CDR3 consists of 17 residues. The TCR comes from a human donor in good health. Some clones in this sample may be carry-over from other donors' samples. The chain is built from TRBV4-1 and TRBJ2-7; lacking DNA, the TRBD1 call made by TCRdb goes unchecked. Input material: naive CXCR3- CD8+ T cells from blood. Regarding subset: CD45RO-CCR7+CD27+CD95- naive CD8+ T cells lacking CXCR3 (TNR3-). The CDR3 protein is CASSQVPGGQGIYEQYF.